These 25 T cell receptor beta chains were sequenced from one sample in a study of CD8+ T cells in alopecia areata (dated by TCRdb to 2017 to 2018). The library was prepared using the immunoSEQ multiplex PCR assay. RNA was extracted from all samples and reverse transcribed into cDNA as template for TCR sequencing. Sourced from immuneACCESS, this table was stored by TCRdb with only in-frame sequences that have V and J called. A share of the clones is absent; for the studies checked, an unresolved V gene accounts for under half, and the remainder has no known explanation. Within this sample are some 200,000 clones, with roughly 61% of them counted one time only. Around 12% of the sample lies in the top ten. The time point label of this sample denotes: 24 weeks on oral tofacitinib. Sample treatment or condition, as interpreted from the label and publication: oral pan-JAK inhibitor, 5-10 mg twice daily.

The starting material was CD8+ T cells sorted from blood, obtained at week 24, from a patient treated with tofacitinib. These TCRs come from a human donor with alopecia areata.

This clone appeared a few times. The V and J genes are TRBV30 and TRBJ2-7; TRBD2 aligns across 8 bases. Losses at the gene ends were 1 base for V and 2 bases for J; bases not matched to a gene: 1. The CDR3 extends over 13 amino acids. Germline CDR1 reads GTSNPN; CDR2 reads SVGIG (reference sequence). The CDR3 spells CAWSDGGAYEQYF. CDR3 nucleotides: TGTGCCTGGAGTGACGGGGGGGCCTACGAGCAGTACTTC.

This clone has a handful of counts. V gene TRBV7-8 combines with J gene TRBJ2-3; the match to TRBD2 covers 11 bases. V shed 0 bases, J shed 0 bases, and the junction held 8 bases outside the gene matches. CDR3 length: 19 amino acids. In germline, CDR1 is SGHVS, CDR2 FQNEAQ. CDR3 protein: CASSLALSGGATSTDTQYF. The CDR3 DNA sequence: TGTGCCAGCAGCTTAGCGCTTAGCGGGGGGGCAACTAGCACAGATACGCAGTATTTT.

This chain links TRBV11-2 with TRBJ2-7, with D tentatively TRBD1 (6 bases). Germline V gene sequence: CDR1 SGHAT, CDR2 FQNNGV. The CDR3 runs to 15 residues. Trimming removed 0 bases at V and 3 bases at J, with 12 bases between. The CDR3 sequence: CASSLDRDTNYEQYF. The CDR3, as DNA: TGTGCCAGCAGCTTAGATAGGGACACCAACTACGAGCAGTACTTC.

CDR3: CASSLEDRKQYF. The CDR3 DNA follows: TGCGCCAGCAGCTTGGAGGACAGAAAGCAGTACTTC. The gene calls are TRBV5-1 and TRBJ2-7, with D possibly matching TRBD1 (6 bases). Germline CDR1 and CDR2: SGHRS and YFSETQ. Trimming took 0 bases from V and 8 from J, leaving 9 bases between them. This CDR3 has 12 amino acids.

This clone was observed a few times. J is TRBJ2-5 and V is TRBV4-1; D unclear. Trimming pared 3 bases from V and 8 bases from J, leaving 19 bases between. Germline CDR1 is MGHRA and CDR2 is YSYEKL. The CDR3 totals 15 residues. The CDR3 is CASSQTMRGEVTQYF. CDR3 bases: TGCGCCAGCAGCCAGACCATGCGAGGCGAAGTAACCCAGTACTTC.

In this sample, this clone turned up once. V gene TRBV4-1 combines with J gene TRBJ1-1; D is unclear. Germline V lookup: CDR1 MGHRA, CDR2 YSYEKL. The CDR3 totals 11 residues. Trimming stripped 8 bases from V and 6 bases from J, with 10 bases between. The CDR3 DNA follows: TGCGCCAGCTCAGAGAGGGCTGAAGCTTTCTTT. It encodes CASSERAEAFF.

The chain recombines TRBV27 with TRBJ2-1, with D possibly TRBD2 on 6 matching bases. The CDR3 runs to 14 residues. Trimming removed 1 base at V and 8 bases at J, with 12 bases between. Looked up from germline, CDR1 is MNHEY and CDR2 is SMNVEV (reference sequence). The CDR3 is CASSLWTNGDEQFF. CDR3 nucleotides: TGTGCCAGCAGTTTATGGACTAACGGCGATGAGCAGTTCTTC.

The rearrangement links TRBV10-3 to TRBJ2-1; D may correspond to TRBD1 or TRBD2 (5 bases each). Deletions cut 6 bases from V and 4 bases from J, with 22 bases between. There are 17 residues in the CDR3. Germline V lookup: CDR1 ENHRY, CDR2 SYGVKD. The CDR3 region has the DNA TGTGCCATCAGCAGAGGGGTGGCTCAAGAAATTTACAATGAGCAGTTCTTC. Translated, it gives CAISRGVAQEIYNEQFF.

V is TRBV19 and J is TRBJ1-5; possibly TRBD1 for D (5 bases). Trimming left V 3 bases short and J 6 bases short, with 15 bases between. This CDR3 spans 15 amino acids. Germline V gives CDR1 LNHDA, CDR2 SQIVND (reference sequence). As DNA, the CDR3 is TGTGCCAGTAGTATGGTCAGGGATTCGGTTCAGCCCCAGCATTTT. Protein sequence: CASSMVRDSVQPQHF.

This clone was counted between two and nine times. V usage is TRBV10-2 and J usage is TRBJ2-2; D gene ambiguous. Per germline, CDR1 WSHSY and CDR2 SAAADI. This CDR3 is built from 11 residues. Trimming cost V 4 bases and J 6 bases, with 3 bases left between them. CDR3 sequence: CASSVAGELFF. The CDR3 DNA follows: TGCGCCAGCAGTGTGGCCGGGGAGCTGTTTTTT.

V is TRBV5-1 and J is TRBJ2-5; D perhaps matches TRBD1 (6 bases). The CDR3 sequence is 15 residues long. V dropped 1 base and J dropped 4 bases, with 14 bases sitting between them. CDR1 SGHRS and CDR2 YFSETQ come from the germline V gene. CDR3: CASSLFPGHTETQYF. CDR3 DNA: TGCGCCAGCAGCTTGTTCCCGGGACATACAGAGACCCAGTACTTC. Variable domain in full (rest from reference TRBV5-1 and TRBJ2-5): KAGVTQTPRYLIKTRGQQVTLSCSPISGHRSVSWYQQTPGQGLQFLFEYFSETQRNKGNFPGRFSGRQFSNSRSEMNVSTLELGDSALYLCASSLFPGHTETQYFGPGTRLLVL.

The rearrangement joins TRBV7-9 to TRBJ1-2; 10 bases agree with TRBD1. Germline V lookup: CDR1 SEHNR, CDR2 FQNEAQ (reference sequence). The CDR3 spans 15 residues. After removal of 3 bases from V and 4 bases from J, the junction contained 5 bases not matched to a gene. The CDR3 is CASSLGTGAGYGYTF. CDR3 in DNA: TGTGCCAGCAGCTTGGGGACAGGGGCTGGCTATGGCTACACCTTC. The variable domain in full, completed from reference TRBV7-9 and TRBJ1-2, reads DTGVSQNPRHKITKRGQNVTFRCDPISEHNRLYWYRQTLGQGPEFLTYFQNEAQLEKSRLLSDRFSAERPKGSFSTLEIQRTEQGDSAMYLCASSLGTGAGYGYTFGSGTRLTVV.

This clone was seen only a few times. The chain links TRBV6-5 to TRBJ1-1; D gene unclear. The CDR3 covers 12 residues. V shed 8 bases and J shed 0 bases, with 7 bases lying between them. Germline values: CDR1 MNHEY, CDR2 SVGAGI. CDR3 in DNA: TGTGCCAGCGGCCCTATGAACACTGAAGCTTTCTTT. This encodes CASGPMNTEAFF.

The rearrangement joins TRBV1 to TRBJ2-7; the table's D call of TRBD1 was not tested on the DNA. TRBV1 is a pseudogene segment. CDR3 length: 24 residues. Written as DNA, the CDR3 is TGCACCAGCAGCCAAGGCAACGGATTCCCAGTCGTGATGGGGACAGGGGGAAAGAGTCGGGAGCAGTACTTC. As protein: CTSSQGNGFPVVMGTGGKSREQYF.

The CDR3: CASSFGLSAGEAQYF. The CDR3, as DNA: TGTGCCAGCAGCTTTGGTTTATCGGCGGGGGAGGCGCAGTATTTT. The chain couples TRBV5-6 to TRBJ2-3; 7 positions agree with TRBD2. The CDR3 is 15 residues long. The germline V gene encodes CDR1 SGHDT and CDR2 YYEEEE. J was trimmed by 10 bases and V by 2 bases; bases with no gene match: 13.

This clone was observed a handful of times. This chain joins TRBV2 and TRBJ2-7; 9 bases agree with TRBD1. The CDR3 runs to 14 residues. V trimming: 6 bases; J trimming: 2 bases; junction bases outside the gene matches: 5. Germline V CDR1 and CDR2: SNHLY, FYNNEI. Written as DNA, the CDR3 is TGTGCCAGCAGCGATGGACAGGGGACCTACGAGCAGTACTTC. Its translation: CASSDGQGTYEQYF.

This clone was recorded a few times. Other DNA variants within this sample encode the same CDR3. The chain combines TRBV4-1 with TRBJ2-7; maybe TRBD2 (6 bases). Looked up from germline, CDR1 is MGHRA and CDR2 is YSYEKL. This CDR3 contains 12 residues. Between the trimmed V and J ends, which lost 1 base and 7 bases, there was a span of 8 bases. CDR3 coding DNA: TGCGCCAGCAGCCAAGTTGGAGGGGAGCAGTACTTC. Translation: CASSQVGGEQYF.

CDR3: CASSPTGPDPYEQYF. The CDR3 DNA reads as TGTGCCAGCTCACCTACAGGGCCGGACCCCTACGAGCAGTACTTC. J is TRBJ2-7 and V is TRBV18, with a weak D call TRBD1 (6 bases). CDR1 KGHSH and CDR2 LQKENI come from the germline V gene. With 3 bases removed from V and 2 bases from J, the gap between germline ends came to 14 bases. This CDR3 spans 15 amino acids.

This clone has just a few counts. Other DNA sequences of this sample code for an identical CDR3. The chain employs TRBV30 and TRBJ2-7; tentative D call: TRBD1 (5 bases). The germline V gene has CDR1 GTSNPN and CDR2 SVGIG (reference sequence). The CDR3 has 12 amino acids. V dropped 4 bases and J dropped 1 base, with 8 bases sitting between them. DNA of the CDR3: TGTGCCTGGATGGGGCCATCCTACGAGCAGTACTTC. Residues: CAWMGPSYEQYF. The full variable domain, its missing parts supplied by reference TRBV30 and TRBJ2-7, is SQTIHQWPATLVQPVGSPLSLECTVEGTSNPNLYWYRQAAGRGLQLLFYSVGIGQISSEVPQNLSASRPQDRQFILSSKKLLLSDSGFYLCAWMGPSYEQYFGPGTRLTVT.

V gene TRBV10-3 combines with J gene TRBJ2-7; D may be TRBD1 (5 bases). The CDR3 sequence is 14 residues long. Germline V gives CDR1 ENHRY, CDR2 SYGVKD. Trimming stripped 2 bases from V and 3 bases from J, with 11 bases between. The CDR3 sequence is CAISEGQGGYEQYF. CDR3 in DNA: TGTGCCATCAGTGAGGGCCAGGGCGGCTACGAGCAGTACTTC.

The chain carries TRBV6-6 and TRBJ1-2, with 7 bases identical to TRBD1. This CDR3 spans 13 amino acids. Germline V lookup: CDR1 MNHNY, CDR2 SVGAGI (reference sequence). The ends lost 2 bases at V and 7 bases at J; junction bases unmatched: 4. Written as DNA, the CDR3 is TGTGCCAGCAGTTACCGACAGGGAGGTGGCTACACCTTC. Protein sequence: CASSYRQGGGYTF.

The chain combines TRBV30 with TRBJ1-6; TRBD1 might be the D (5 bases). Germline-derived CDR1 and CDR2 are GTSNPN and SVGIG (reference sequence). V gave up 4 bases and J gave up 6 bases, with 13 bases separating them. The CDR3 runs 14 residues. In nucleotides, the CDR3 is TGTGCCTGGACTGTCCGGGACCTTAATTCACCCCTCCACTTT. Amino acid sequence: CAWTVRDLNSPLHF.

V is TRBV28 and J is TRBJ2-7; 7 nucleotides agree with TRBD1. CDR1 MDHEN and CDR2 SYDVKM come from the germline V gene. This CDR3 spans 14 amino acids. Trimming removed 8 bases from V and 0 bases from J; junction bases left unmatched: 7. The CDR3 is CASGVDRRSYEQYF. As DNA, the CDR3 is TGTGCCAGCGGGGTGGACAGGCGCTCCTACGAGCAGTACTTC. Using reference TRBV28 and TRBJ2-7 for the parts outside the CDR3, the full variable domain is DVKVTQSSRYLVKRTGEKVFLECVQDMDHENMFWYRQDPGLGLRLIYFSYDVKMKEKGDIPEGYSVSREKKERFSLILESASTNQTSMYLCASGVDRRSYEQYFGPGTRLTVT.

This clone has a handful of counts. This chain connects TRBV15 to TRBJ2-7; maybe TRBD2 (5 bases). Between the trimmed V and J ends, which lost 3 bases and 2 bases, there was a span of 14 bases. Germline V gene sequence: CDR1 LNHNV, CDR2 YYDKDF (reference sequence). The CDR3 loop spans 15 amino acids. Written as DNA, the CDR3 is TGTGCCACCAGCAGTGGGGTCGGACTGACCTACGAGCAGTACTTC. Its translation: CATSSGVGLTYEQYF.

This chain links TRBV2 with TRBJ2-4; the D gene is possibly TRBD2 (6 bases). V lost 8 bases, J lost 7 bases, and 18 bases lay in between. The CDR3 totals 14 residues. CDR1 and CDR2 (germline): SNHLY, FYNNEI. For the CDR3, the DNA is TGTGCCAGCGGCCAGGACGGCCGGGGGAACATTCAGTACTTC. Its protein is CASGQDGRGNIQYF.